This passage covers 31 T cell receptor beta chains from one sample sequenced in a study of blood T cell repertoires in COVID-19. Only in-frame clones appear in the TCRdb table, and some are missing; sequencing was by immunoSEQ multiplex PCR. The top ten clones hold roughly a fifth of a sample with 45,000 to 50,000 clones, 77% of them seen once. The source material was peripheral blood. The receptor set was obtained from a human donor with active or convalescent COVID-19. The donor label of this sample is uncertain.

V usage is TRBV9 and J usage is TRBJ2-4; 13 positions agree with TRBD2. This CDR3 region has 17 residues. CDR1 SGDLS and CDR2 YYNGEE come from the germline V gene. V was pared by 8 bases and J by 6 bases, with 14 bases of the junction left unmatched. CDR3 in amino acids: CASSGLAGVGSGNIQYF. The CDR3 coding sequence is TGTGCCAGTTCCGGACTAGCGGGAGTGGGGTCGGGAAACATTCAGTACTTC.

The V and J genes are TRBV5-4 and TRBJ2-5, with 10 bases matching TRBD1. The CDR3 is 16 amino acids. Germline CDR1 and CDR2: SGHNT and YYREEE (reference sequence). Unmatched junction bases numbered 10, after V lost 4 bases and J lost 4 bases. CDR3: CASSQETGGAPETQYF. The CDR3 DNA follows: TGTGCCAGCAGCCAGGAGACAGGGGGCGCCCCAGAGACCCAGTACTTC.

V is TRBV30 and J is TRBJ2-2; D perhaps matches TRBD1 (5 bases). Germline V gives CDR1 GTSNPN, CDR2 SVGIG (reference sequence). This CDR3 contains 13 residues. The germline V and J ends were trimmed by 3 bases and 7 bases, with 12 bases remaining between them. As DNA, the CDR3 is TGTGCCTGGAGGGGGAAGGGGAACGGGGAGCTGTTTTTT. Its translation is CAWRGKGNGELFF.

There are a few counts of this clone. This chain joins TRBV29-1 and TRBJ2-2, with TRBD1 as a possible D gene (6 bases). The CDR3 extends over 16 amino acids. V was clipped by 2 bases and J by 7 bases, with 20 bases between them. The germline gives CDR1 SQVTM, CDR2 ANQGSEA. The CDR3 loop reads CSVEMVGEHRDGELFF. Written as DNA, the CDR3 is TGCAGCGTTGAAATGGTAGGGGAGCACAGGGACGGGGAGCTGTTTTTT.

This clone was seen only a few times. The chain recombines TRBV21-1 with TRBJ1-5; the table calls TRBD1, which could not be checked here. TRBV21-1 is a pseudogene locus. The CDR3 runs to 15 residues. In DNA, the CDR3 is TGTGCCAGCAGCAAAGTTGACAGGAGCAATCAGCCCCAGCATTTT. Amino acids: CASSKVDRSNQPQHF.

The chain couples TRBV5-1 to TRBJ2-5; a possible D gene is TRBD1 (5 bases). Per germline, CDR1 SGHRS and CDR2 YFSETQ. Trimming removed 0 bases at V and 2 bases at J, with 8 bases between. The CDR3 spans 14 residues. Here the CDR3 DNA reads TGCGCCAGCAGCTTGGGACAGAGACAAGAGACCCAGTACTTC. Residues: CASSLGQRQETQYF.

This clone has just a few counts. The chain joins TRBV5-8 to TRBJ1-3, with D perhaps TRBD1 (5 bases). The V gene lost 1 base and the J gene lost 4 bases, with 9 bases spanning the gap. From germline, CDR1 is SGHTS and CDR2 YDEGEE. The CDR3 has 14 amino acids. CDR3 bases: TGTGCCAGCAGCTTGCGCAGGGCGGGAAACACCATATATTTT. Its translation: CASSLRRAGNTIYF.

The V gene is TRBV19, the J gene TRBJ2-1, with D possibly TRBD2 on 6 matching bases. V was trimmed by 4 bases and J by 6 bases, leaving 16 bases between them. Germline loops: CDR1 LNHDA, CDR2 SQIVND (reference sequence). The CDR3 has 15 amino acids. CDR3 loop: CASSTPGLTSNEQFF. DNA of the CDR3: TGTGCCAGTAGTACACCGGGACTTACGTCCAATGAGCAGTTCTTC.

The chain has TRBV5-6 and TRBJ2-7, with D possibly TRBD1 on 6 matching bases. Germline V gene sequence: CDR1 SGHDT, CDR2 YYEEEE. V lost 0 bases, J lost 3 bases, and 13 bases lay in between. The CDR3 is made up of 15 amino acids. CDR3 DNA: TGTGCCAGCAGCTTGGCTAGACAGGTCAGCTACGAGCAGTACTTC. Translating gives CASSLARQVSYEQYF.

This clone was counted a few times. The chain recombines TRBV6-5 with TRBJ1-3, with D hard to call. Trimming took 6 bases from V and 3 from J, leaving 15 bases between them. Germline values: CDR1 MNHEY, CDR2 SVGAGI. CDR3 length equals 15 residues. The CDR3 DNA sequence: TGTGCCAGCAGGAGGGTGGGCGGAATTGGAAACACCATATATTTT. Protein product: CASRRVGGIGNTIYF.

The chain joins TRBV4-3 to TRBJ2-1; 9 nucleotides align to TRBD2. The CDR3 has 17 amino acids. Germline trimming cut 4 bases from V and 4 bases from J; bases unmatched to any gene: 11. Germline CDR1 and CDR2: LGHNA and YSLEER. CDR3 in DNA: TGCGCCAGCAGCCCCGAGGCAACTAGCGGGCTTTACAATGAGCAGTTCTTC. Amino acids: CASSPEATSGLYNEQFF.

J is TRBJ1-2 and V is TRBV6-4; the D gene is possibly TRBD1 (5 bases). This CDR3 spans 13 amino acids. Trimming took 4 bases from V and 1 from J, leaving 7 bases between them. Germline values: CDR1 MRHNA, CDR2 SNTAGT. The CDR3 DNA reads TGTGCCAGCAGTGTAGGACATAACTATGGCTACACCTTC. This codes for CASSVGHNYGYTF.

CDR3 sequence: CSVSRGRVEAFF. CDR3 sequence (DNA): TGCAGCGTTAGCAGGGGGCGGGTTGAAGCTTTCTTT. The chain couples TRBV29-1 to TRBJ1-1; 8 nucleotides align to TRBD1. There are 12 residues in the CDR3. V shed 5 bases and J 7 bases; nucleotides not matched to a gene: 6. Germline V lookup: CDR1 SQVTM, CDR2 ANQGSEA.

The CDR3: CASSTGYLGGEQYF. The CDR3 nucleotides are TGCGCCAGCAGCACCGGATACCTGGGGGGCGAGCAGTACTTC. The chain recombines TRBV4-1 with TRBJ2-7; D is perhaps TRBD2 (6 bases). Germline assignment: CDR1 MGHRA and CDR2 YSYEKL. There are 14 residues in the CDR3. The V and J ends lost 5 bases and 6 bases respectively, with 17 bases between them.

The chain is built from TRBV28 and TRBJ1-5; TRBD1 matches 7 bases. V was clipped by 5 bases and J by 10 bases; unmatched bases: 14. This CDR3 has 15 amino acids. Germline loops: CDR1 MDHEN, CDR2 SYDVKM. As DNA, the CDR3 is TGTGCCAGCAGTCAGGCCGACAGGGTGAGAGAACCCCAGCATTTT. This translates into CASSQADRVREPQHF. Together with reference TRBV28 and TRBJ1-5, the CDR3 gives the full variable domain: DVKVTQSSRYLVKRTGEKVFLECVQDMDHENMFWYRQDPGLGLRLIYFSYDVKMKEKGDIPEGYSVSREKKERFSLILESASTNQTSMYLCASSQADRVREPQHFGDGTRLSIL.

The chain recombines TRBV6-5 with TRBJ1-6; tentatively, D is TRBD1 (5 bases). The CDR3 is 16 residues long. Trimming took 2 bases from V and 0 from J, leaving 8 bases between them. Per germline, CDR1 MNHEY and CDR2 SVGAGI. CDR3 in DNA: TGTGCCAGCAGTTACAGAACAGGCTCCTATAATTCACCCCTCCACTTT. Translation gives CASSYRTGSYNSPLHF.

This clone has a handful of counts. V is TRBV7-2 and J is TRBJ2-7; TRBD2 aligns across 7 bases. This CDR3 is 14 amino acids long. Germline V gene lookup returns CDR1 SGHTA and CDR2 FQGNSA. The V segment lost 6 bases and the J segment 9 bases; nucleotides outside the gene matches: 14. The CDR3 here is CASSPGLAVRGQYF. The CDR3, as DNA: TGTGCCAGCAGTCCCGGGCTAGCGGTCCGCGGGCAGTACTTC.

The chain couples TRBV11-2 to TRBJ2-3; 10 nucleotides align to TRBD2. Losses at the gene ends were 5 bases for V and 6 bases for J; bases not matched to a gene: 14. Germline V gene data show CDR1 as SGHAT and CDR2 as FQNNGV. The CDR3 runs to 17 residues. The CDR3 loop is CASSHVELAGAFDTQYF. The DNA for the CDR3 is TGTGCCAGCAGCCACGTGGAGCTAGCGGGAGCTTTCGATACGCAGTATTTT. Full variable domain (outside the CDR3, taken from reference TRBV11-2 and TRBJ2-3): EAGVAQSPRYKIIEKRQSVAFWCNPISGHATLYWYQQILGQGPKLLIQFQNNGVVDDSQLPKDRFSAERLKGVDSTLKIQPAKLEDSAVYLCASSHVELAGAFDTQYFGPGTRLTVL.

V usage is TRBV7-6 and J usage is TRBJ1-5; D possibly corresponds to TRBD1 (5 bases). The CDR3 sequence is 13 residues long. From germline, CDR1 is SGHVS and CDR2 FNYEAQ. V lost 3 bases and J 7 bases, leaving 10 bases between the germline ends. The CDR3: CASSLGGGQPQHF. The CDR3 bases are TGTGCCAGCAGCTTGGGGGGAGGACAGCCCCAGCATTTT.

V and J are TRBV9 and TRBJ1-2, with D unclear. Germline V gene sequence: CDR1 SGDLS, CDR2 YYNGEE. Trimming left V 2 bases short and J 1 base short, with 18 bases between. The CDR3 runs 17 residues. CDR3 region: CASSVDSAASFNYGYTF. The CDR3 DNA is TGTGCCAGCAGCGTCGACTCGGCTGCATCTTTTAACTATGGCTACACCTTC.

The chain combines TRBV29-1 with TRBJ1-5; D unclear. The ends were cut back, 6 bases at V and 5 bases at J, with 11 bases in the middle. CDR1 is SQVTM, CDR2 ANQGSEA, per germline. There are 12 residues in the CDR3. The CDR3 nucleotides are TGCAGCGTGGCGACCGGGGATCAGCCCCAGCATTTT. Protein product: CSVATGDQPQHF.

CDR3 protein: CASSLPGLGGYTF. In DNA form, the CDR3 reads TGTGCCAGCAGTTTACCTGGCCTTGGTGGCTACACCTTC. The genes are TRBV27 and TRBJ1-2; D uncertain. The CDR3 loop spans 13 amino acids. CDR1 MNHEY and CDR2 SMNVEV come from the germline V gene (reference sequence). Trimming removed 2 bases from V and 7 bases from J, with 11 bases in between.

V is TRBV7-3 and J is TRBJ2-3; D is unresolved. Germline V gene sequence: CDR1 SGHTA, CDR2 FQGTGA. V was cut by 2 bases and J by 2 bases, with 8 bases left in between. The CDR3 has 14 residues. Here the CDR3 reads CASSLGLHTDTQYF. The CDR3 DNA sequence: TGTGCCAGCAGCTTAGGGCTCCACACAGATACGCAGTATTTT.

In this sample, this clone turned up a few times. The rearrangement links TRBV4-1 to TRBJ2-2; 10 bases are a match to TRBD2. CDR1 MGHRA and CDR2 YSYEKL come from the germline V gene. The CDR3 length is 18 residues. The V and J ends lost 6 bases and 1 base, in that order; junction bases with no gene match: 11. CDR3 sequence reads: CASREKGLAMGNTGELFF. CDR3 in DNA: TGCGCCAGCAGAGAAAAGGGACTAGCGATGGGGAACACCGGGGAGCTGTTTTTT.

The genes are TRBV4-1 and TRBJ2-5; D may be TRBD2 (5 bases). V gave up 0 bases and J gave up 9 bases, with 20 bases separating them. The CDR3 runs to 16 residues. Germline-derived CDR1 and CDR2 are MGHRA and YSYEKL. The CDR3 sequence: CASSQDLGEGVWAQYF. The CDR3 coding sequence is TGCGCCAGCAGCCAAGATTTAGGTGAGGGAGTCTGGGCCCAGTACTTC.

The gene calls are TRBV10-1 and TRBJ2-7; TRBD2 matches 9 bases. The ends lost 0 bases at V and 2 bases at J; junction bases unmatched: 8. The CDR3 is made up of 17 amino acids. Germline V gene sequence: CDR1 WNHNN, CDR2 SYGVQD (reference sequence). DNA of the CDR3: TGCGCCAGCAGTGAGTCGGTCGCGGGAGGGGATCCCTACGAGCAGTACTTC. Its protein is CASSESVAGGDPYEQYF.

CDR3 protein: CASSPGLAGVNEQFF. The CDR3, as DNA: TGTGCCAGCAGCCCGGGACTAGCGGGAGTAAATGAGCAGTTCTTC. V gene TRBV7-8 combines with J gene TRBJ2-1; 14 nucleotides agree with TRBD2. Trimming cost V 5 bases and J 7 bases; bases outside gene matches: 4. The germline CDR1 and CDR2 sequences are SGHVS and FQNEAQ. This CDR3 region has 15 residues.

This clone has more than one count but fewer than ten. V is TRBV10-3 and J is TRBJ2-2; maybe TRBD1 (6 bases). Germline V CDR1 and CDR2: ENHRY, SYGVKD. V gave up 6 bases and J gave up 0 bases, with 8 bases separating them. This CDR3 has 14 residues. The CDR3 loop is CAIRRQANTGELFF. The CDR3 nucleotides are TGTGCCATCAGAAGACAGGCGAACACCGGGGAGCTGTTTTTT.

The sample holds one count of this clone. The rearrangement joins TRBV10-3 to TRBJ1-5; 9 nucleotides match TRBD1. After removal of 8 bases from V and 7 bases from J, the junction contained 6 bases not matched to a gene. CDR3 size: 13 residues. From germline, CDR1 is ENHRY and CDR2 SYGVKD. CDR3 bases: TGTGCCATCTGGGACAGGGCCGGGCAGCCCCAGCATTTT. Protein sequence: CAIWDRAGQPQHF.

The chain couples TRBV30 to TRBJ1-5; unclear D gene. The germline V and J ends were trimmed by 0 bases and 5 bases, with 8 bases remaining between them. The CDR3 consists of 13 residues. CDR1 is GTSNPN, CDR2 SVGIG, per germline (reference sequence). Here the CDR3 reads CAWSVEAHQPQHF. CDR3 sequence (DNA): TGTGCCTGGAGTGTAGAGGCACATCAGCCCCAGCATTTT.

V and J are TRBV30 and TRBJ1-5; D may be TRBD1 (5 bases). The CDR3 length is 13 residues. Germline V lookup: CDR1 GTSNPN, CDR2 SVGIG (reference sequence). Trimming left V 0 bases short and J 3 bases short, with 6 bases between. The CDR3 here is CAWSVQDNQPQHF. The CDR3 DNA is TGTGCCTGGAGTGTACAGGACAATCAGCCCCAGCATTTT.